The T cell receptor (beta chain) described here comes from a study of circulating and synovial CD4+ cells in juvenile arthritis. Notes on the study in general: Overlap with synovium rose as more T cells were sequenced.

Worth noting for this clone: Its antigen remains unidentified. Within the sample, other DNA sequences also encode this same CDR3.

The CDR3 is 13 residues long. With 6 bases removed from V and 7 bases from J, the gap between germline ends came to 15 bases. Germline CDR1 MDHEN, CDR2 SYDVKM. Circulating pathogenic-like lymphocytes came from less than 12 mL of blood per patient. Assay used: immunoSEQ multiplex PCR; TCRdb lists only in-frame clones, some missing. The repertoire holds 2,200 or so clones, with around nine tenths as singletons. The clonotype was recovered from a human donor with juvenile idiopathic arthritis. The source material was HLA-DR+ CD4+ T cells from blood. Subset described: circulating pathogenic-like lymphocytes, sorted as HLA-DR+CD14-CD3+CD4+CD25low/- blood T cells. V and J are TRBV28 and TRBJ1-1; D ambiguous. The CDR3: CASSFGVPIEAFF. CDR3 bases: TGTGCCAGCAGCTTCGGGGTCCCGATTGAAGCTTTCTTT.